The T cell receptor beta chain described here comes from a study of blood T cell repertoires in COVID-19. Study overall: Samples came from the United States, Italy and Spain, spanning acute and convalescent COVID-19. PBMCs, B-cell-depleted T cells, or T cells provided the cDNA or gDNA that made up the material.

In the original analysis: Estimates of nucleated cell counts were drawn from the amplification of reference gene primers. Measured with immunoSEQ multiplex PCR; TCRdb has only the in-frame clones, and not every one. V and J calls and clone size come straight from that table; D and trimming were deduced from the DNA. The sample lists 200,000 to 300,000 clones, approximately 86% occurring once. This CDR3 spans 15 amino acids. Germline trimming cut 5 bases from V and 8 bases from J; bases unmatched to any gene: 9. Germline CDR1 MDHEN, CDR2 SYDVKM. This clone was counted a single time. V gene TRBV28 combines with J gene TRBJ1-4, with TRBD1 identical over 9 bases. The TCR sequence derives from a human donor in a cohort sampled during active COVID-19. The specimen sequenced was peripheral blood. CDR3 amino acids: CASSDQQGAYEKLFF. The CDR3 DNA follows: TGTGCCAGCAGTGATCAACAGGGGGCATACGAAAAACTGTTTTTT.